This TCR beta chain was observed in a study of cytomegalovirus exposure and HLA in healthy donors. General study results and limits: Some segments of the V type, notably TRBV6-2 and TRBV6-3, were excluded as indistinguishable. Sequencing had likely introduced a cluster of highly shared sequence variants as an artifact. In an earlier analysis, productive rearrangement rates for most beta V segments clustered near 87% or 30%.

It was with 60 Vbeta and 13 Jbeta primers that the PCR ran. Method: immunoSEQ multiplex PCR; TCRdb's copy keeps in-frame clones and lacks some. Of fewer than 200,000 clones listed, roughly 80% are singletons. With regard to this clone: Antigen unknown.

Donors likely had unrecorded immune exposures despite being nominally healthy when sampled. The CDR3 is 14 amino acids. V lost 7 bases and J 1 base, leaving 14 bases between the germline ends. Germline V gene sequence: CDR1 GTSNPN, CDR2 SVGIG (reference sequence). Sequences were obtained from PBMCs. The clonotype comes from a female donor in good health and CMV-seronegative. The chain carries TRBV30 and TRBJ2-4, with D possibly being TRBD2 (6 bases). CDR3 amino acids: CAFRLEGAKNIQYF. The DNA for the CDR3 is TGTGCCTTTAGACTAGAGGGTGCCAAAAACATTCAGTACTTC.